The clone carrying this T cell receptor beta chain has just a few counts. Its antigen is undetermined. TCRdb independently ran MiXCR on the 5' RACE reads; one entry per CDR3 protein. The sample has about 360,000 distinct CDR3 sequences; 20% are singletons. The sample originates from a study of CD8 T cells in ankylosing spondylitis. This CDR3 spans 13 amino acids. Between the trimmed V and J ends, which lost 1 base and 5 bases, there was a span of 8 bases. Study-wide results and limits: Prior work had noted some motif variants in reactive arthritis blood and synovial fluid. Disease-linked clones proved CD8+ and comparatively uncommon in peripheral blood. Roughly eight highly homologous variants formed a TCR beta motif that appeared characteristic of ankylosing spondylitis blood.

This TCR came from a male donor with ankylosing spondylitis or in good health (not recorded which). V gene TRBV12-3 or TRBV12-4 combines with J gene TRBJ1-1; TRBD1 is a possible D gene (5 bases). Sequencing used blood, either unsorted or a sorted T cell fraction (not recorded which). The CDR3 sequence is CASSLGTKTEAFF. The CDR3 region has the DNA TGTGCCAGCAGTTTAGGGACAAAAACTGAAGCTTTCTTT.